This TCR beta chain was identified in a study of blood T cell repertoires in COVID-19 (TCRdb year 2020). Describing the broader study: Samples from collaborators originated in the United States, Italy and Spain and spanned both the acute and convalescent phases of COVID-19. The material from the prospective study consisted of cDNA or gDNA derived from T cells, B-cell-depleted T cells, or PBMCs. Subjects who had been exposed to COVID-19, were actively infected with it, or had recovered from it provided the deeply sampled blood TCRbeta repertoires that made up the dataset. A freely available public database, intended as a resource for researchers studying the immune response to SARS-CoV-2, is where the repertoires were released. The samples were drawn from two sources: the first 160 participants of the ongoing ImmuneRACE study, and 1,000 to 1,500 subjects contributed by 6 global collaborators. A de-identified subject ID, COVID-19 status, age in years and sex were almost always included in the sample metadata. Where HLA class I and class II types were available, the types were taken from metadata supplied by the sample provider, not from assay-based typing. The study at large found these results: Clinical and demographic metadata were provided uncurated, with the amount varying by source and participant.

Reading from cysteine to phenylalanine, the CDR3 counts 14 amino acids. The kept DNA is CDR3 alone, 42 bases in frame from the first base. From the germline V gene, CDR1 is SGDLS and CDR2 is YYNGEE. Trimming removed 3 bases from V and 1 base from J, leaving 10 bases between the germline ends. This clone was detected only a few times. Its antigen is not yet known. Per-base quality was not reported, and no clone a single base away is much larger than it. TCRbeta CDR3 regions were amplified from genomic DNA using the immunoSEQ Assay, a bias-controlled multiplex PCR. The study's own analysis went as follows. Nucleated cell counts per sample were estimated from amplification of reference gene primers within the assay. To quantify the absolute abundance of each unique TCRbeta CDR3 rearrangement, sequence reads were collapsed and filtered. Productive Simpson clonality was computed per sample as the square root of Simpson's diversity index over productive rearrangements. Not all clones reach the TCRdb copy of this immuneACCESS table, which keeps in-frame sequences only. Checked studies attribute under half of the gap to unresolved V genes and leave the rest unexplained. V and J calls and clone size follow that table, whereas D and trimming were derived from the DNA. This sample comprises approximately 190,000 clones, 88% of them detected only once. The ten largest clones capture 6% of the sample.

Collaborating institutions collected whole blood in K2EDTA tubes following their own protocols. For TCRbeta analysis, collaborators shipped samples as frozen whole blood, isolated PBMCs, or DNA extracted from either of those sample types. The sequence joins TRBV9 to TRBJ1-1; a weak D assignment points to TRBD1 (5 bases agree). Sequenced: peripheral blood. The source of this sequence is a man in his forties with active or convalescent COVID-19. The CDR3: CASSALQENTEAFF. Read as DNA, the sequence is TGTGCCAGCAGCGCTTTACAGGAGAACACTGAAGCTTTCTTT.